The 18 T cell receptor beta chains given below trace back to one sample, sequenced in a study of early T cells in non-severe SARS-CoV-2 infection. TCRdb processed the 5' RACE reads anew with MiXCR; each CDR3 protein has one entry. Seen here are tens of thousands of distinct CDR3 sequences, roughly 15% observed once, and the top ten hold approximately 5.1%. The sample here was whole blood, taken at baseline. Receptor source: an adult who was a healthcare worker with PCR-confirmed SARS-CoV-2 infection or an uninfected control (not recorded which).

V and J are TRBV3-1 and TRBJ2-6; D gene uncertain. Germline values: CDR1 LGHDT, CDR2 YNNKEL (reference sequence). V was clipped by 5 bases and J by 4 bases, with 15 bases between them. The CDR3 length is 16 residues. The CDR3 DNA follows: TGTGCCAGCAGCTCCCCGGTCCTTTCGGGGGCCAACGTCCTGACTTTC. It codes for CASSSPVLSGANVLTF.

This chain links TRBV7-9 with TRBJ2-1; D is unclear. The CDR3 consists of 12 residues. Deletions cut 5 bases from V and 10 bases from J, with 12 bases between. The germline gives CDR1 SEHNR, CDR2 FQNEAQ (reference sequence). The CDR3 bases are TGTGCCAGCAGCCGATCTTCAAACGAGCAGTTCTTC. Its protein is CASSRSSNEQFF.

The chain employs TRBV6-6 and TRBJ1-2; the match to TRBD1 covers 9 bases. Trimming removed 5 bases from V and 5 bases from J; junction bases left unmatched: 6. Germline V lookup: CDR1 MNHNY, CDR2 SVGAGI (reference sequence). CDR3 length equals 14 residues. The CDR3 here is CASSPGTGQYGYTF. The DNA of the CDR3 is TGTGCCAGCAGTCCCGGGACAGGGCAGTATGGCTACACCTTC.

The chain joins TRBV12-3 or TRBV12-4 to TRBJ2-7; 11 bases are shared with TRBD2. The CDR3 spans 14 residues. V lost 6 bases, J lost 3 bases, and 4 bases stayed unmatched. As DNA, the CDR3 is TGTGCCAGCAGCCGCGGACTAGCGGGCTACGAGCAGTACTTC. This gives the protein CASSRGLAGYEQYF.

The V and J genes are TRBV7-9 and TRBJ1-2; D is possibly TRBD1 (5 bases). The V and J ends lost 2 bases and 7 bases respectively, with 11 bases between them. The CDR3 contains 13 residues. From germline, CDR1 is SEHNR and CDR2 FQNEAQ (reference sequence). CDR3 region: CASSLPGRAGYTF. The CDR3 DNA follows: TGTGCCAGCAGCTTACCGGGCAGGGCTGGCTACACCTTC.

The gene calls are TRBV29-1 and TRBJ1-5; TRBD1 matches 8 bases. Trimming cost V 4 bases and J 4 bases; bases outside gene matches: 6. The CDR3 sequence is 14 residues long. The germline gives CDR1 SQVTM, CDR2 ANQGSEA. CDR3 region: CSVASQGANQPQHF. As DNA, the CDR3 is TGCAGCGTTGCCTCCCAGGGGGCTAATCAGCCCCAGCATTTT.

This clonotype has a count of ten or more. CDR3 sequence reads: CASSLGGNIQYF. The CDR3 DNA sequence: TGTGCCAGCAGTTTAGGCGGAAACATTCAGTACTTC. The chain recombines TRBV12-3 or TRBV12-4 with TRBJ2-4; D gene unclear. The CDR3 is made up of 12 amino acids. The V gene lost 1 base and the J gene lost 6 bases, with 4 bases spanning the gap.

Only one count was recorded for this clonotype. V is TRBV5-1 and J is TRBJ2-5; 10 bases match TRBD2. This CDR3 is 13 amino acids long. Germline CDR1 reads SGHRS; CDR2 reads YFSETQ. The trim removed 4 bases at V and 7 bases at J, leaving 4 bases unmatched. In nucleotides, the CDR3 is TGCGCCAGCAGCGAAAGGACTAGCGGGACCCAGTACTTC. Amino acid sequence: CASSERTSGTQYF. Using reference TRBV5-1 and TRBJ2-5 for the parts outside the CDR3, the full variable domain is KAGVTQTPRYLIKTRGQQVTLSCSPISGHRSVSWYQQTPGQGLQFLFEYFSETQRNKGNFPGRFSGRQFSNSRSEMNVSTLELGDSALYLCASSERTSGTQYFGPGTRLLVL.

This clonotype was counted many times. Here the CDR3 DNA reads TGTGCCAGCAGCCCTGATTTGGTGGTGAGGCAAGAGACCCAGTACTTC. This codes for CASSPDLVVRQETQYF. J is TRBJ2-5 and V is TRBV11-2; D gene ambiguous. CDR3 length: 16 residues. V was cut by 5 bases and J by 2 bases, with 18 bases left in between. Germline values: CDR1 SGHAT, CDR2 FQNNGV.

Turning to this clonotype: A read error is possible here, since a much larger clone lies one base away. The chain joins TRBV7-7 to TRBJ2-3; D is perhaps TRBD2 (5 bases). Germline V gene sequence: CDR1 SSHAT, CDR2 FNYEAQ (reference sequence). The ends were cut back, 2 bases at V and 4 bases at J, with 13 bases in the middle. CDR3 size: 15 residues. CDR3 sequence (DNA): TGTGCCAGCAGCTTAACGGCCGGGGTACCAGATACGCAGTATTTT. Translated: CASSLTAGVPDTQYF.

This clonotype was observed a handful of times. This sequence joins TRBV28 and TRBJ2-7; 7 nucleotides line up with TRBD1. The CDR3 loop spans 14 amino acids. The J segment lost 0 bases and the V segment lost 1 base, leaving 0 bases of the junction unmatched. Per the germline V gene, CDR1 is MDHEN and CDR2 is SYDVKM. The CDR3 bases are TGTGCCAGCAGTTTATACAGGGGCTCCTACGAGCAGTACTTC. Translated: CASSLYRGSYEQYF.

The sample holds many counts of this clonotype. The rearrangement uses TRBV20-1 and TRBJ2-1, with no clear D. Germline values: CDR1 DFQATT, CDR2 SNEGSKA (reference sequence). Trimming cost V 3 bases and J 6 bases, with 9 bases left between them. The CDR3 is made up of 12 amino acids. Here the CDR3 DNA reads TGCAGTGCTAGTGACATGACCAATGAGCAGTTCTTC. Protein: CSASDMTNEQFF.

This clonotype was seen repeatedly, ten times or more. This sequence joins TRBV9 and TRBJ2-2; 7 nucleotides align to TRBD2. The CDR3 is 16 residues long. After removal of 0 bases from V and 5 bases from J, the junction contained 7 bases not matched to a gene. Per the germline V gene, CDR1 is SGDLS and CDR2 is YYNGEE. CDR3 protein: CASSVGGGSWTGELFF. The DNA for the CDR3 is TGTGCCAGCAGCGTAGGGGGCGGGAGCTGGACCGGGGAGCTGTTTTTT.

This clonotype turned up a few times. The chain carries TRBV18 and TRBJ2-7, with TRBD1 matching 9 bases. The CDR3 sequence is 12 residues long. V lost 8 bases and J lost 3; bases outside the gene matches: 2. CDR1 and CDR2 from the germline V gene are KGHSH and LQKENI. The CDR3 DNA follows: TGTGCCAGCACGGGACAGGGCTACGAGCAGTACTTC. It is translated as CASTGQGYEQYF.

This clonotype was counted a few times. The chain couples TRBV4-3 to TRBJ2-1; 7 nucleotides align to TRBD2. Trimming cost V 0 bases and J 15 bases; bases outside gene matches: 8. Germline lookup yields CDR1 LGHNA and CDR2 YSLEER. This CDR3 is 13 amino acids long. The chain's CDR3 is CASSQERLALPFF. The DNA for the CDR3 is TGCGCCAGCAGCCAAGAACGACTAGCTTTACCGTTCTTC.

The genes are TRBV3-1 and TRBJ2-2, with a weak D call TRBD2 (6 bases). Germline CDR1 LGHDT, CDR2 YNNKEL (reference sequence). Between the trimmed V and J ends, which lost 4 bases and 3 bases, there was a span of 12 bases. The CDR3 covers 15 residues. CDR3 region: CASSLPSAYTGELFF. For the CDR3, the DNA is TGTGCCAGCAGCCTTCCTAGCGCCTACACCGGGGAGCTGTTTTTT.

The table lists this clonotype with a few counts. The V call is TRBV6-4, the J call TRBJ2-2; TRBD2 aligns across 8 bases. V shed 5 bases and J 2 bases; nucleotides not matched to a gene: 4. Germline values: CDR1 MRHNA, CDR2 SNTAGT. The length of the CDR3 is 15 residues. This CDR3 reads CASSKTSGNTGELFF. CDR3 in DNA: TGTGCCAGCAGTAAAACTAGCGGAAACACCGGGGAGCTGTTTTTT.

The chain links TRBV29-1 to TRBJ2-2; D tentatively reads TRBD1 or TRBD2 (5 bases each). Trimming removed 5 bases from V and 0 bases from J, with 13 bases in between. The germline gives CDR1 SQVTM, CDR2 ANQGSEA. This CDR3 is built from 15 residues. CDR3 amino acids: CSVTGTIANTGELFF. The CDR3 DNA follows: TGCAGCGTTACGGGGACGATCGCGAACACCGGGGAGCTGTTTTTT.